Following are 19 T cell receptor beta chains from one sample sequenced in a study of OX40 agonist ivuxolimab in advanced cancers. The method was immunoSEQ multiplex PCR; TCRdb's version includes in-frame clones alone and lacks a portion of them. In the table there are about 68,000 clones, about 89% of which are singletons. The material sequenced was CD4+ or CD8+ T cells sorted from blood, taken in a trial of the OX40 agonist ivuxolimab. The receptors here all came from an adult with an advanced solid tumor such as melanoma, head and neck, liver or kidney cancer.

The CDR3 nucleotides read TGTGCCAGTAGTATTTATGCAGGGACGAACACTGAAGCTTTCTTT. It translates to CASSIYAGTNTEAFF. J is TRBJ1-1 and V is TRBV19; D possibly corresponds to TRBD1 (5 bases). Germline-derived CDR1 and CDR2 are LNHDA and SQIVND (reference sequence). The CDR3 has 15 residues. V dropped 3 bases and J dropped 1 base, with 12 bases sitting between them. Full variable domain (missing parts from reference TRBV19 and TRBJ1-1): DGGITQSPKYLFRKEGQNVTLSCEQNLNHDAMYWYRQDPGQGLRLIYYSQIVNDFQKGDIAEGYSVSREKKESFPLTVTSAQKNPTAFYLCASSIYAGTNTEAFFGQGTRLTVV.

V is TRBV6-1 and J is TRBJ2-5, with 7 bases lining up with TRBD2. Germline CDR1 and CDR2: MNHNS and SASEGT. This CDR3 spans 15 amino acids. J gave up 2 bases and V 5 bases, and 8 bases lay outside the gene matches. The CDR3 coding sequence is TGTGCCAGCAGTCAGGCAACTAGCGCTCAAGAGACCCAGTACTTC. It is translated as CASSQATSAQETQYF.

The rearrangement links TRBV6-1 to TRBJ1-1; D is undetermined. The germline V gene has CDR1 MNHNS and CDR2 SASEGT. V dropped 8 bases and J dropped 4 bases, with 20 bases sitting between them. The length of the CDR3 is 15 residues. CDR3 sequence (DNA): TGTGCCAGCCCGTTCTCCGGAAGAGGGATCACTGAAGCTTTCTTT. Translated, it gives CASPFSGRGITEAFF.

The V gene is TRBV29-1, the J gene TRBJ2-6; D is undetermined. Trimming left V 1 base short and J 0 bases short, with 16 bases between. The CDR3 is 18 residues long. Germline V CDR1 and CDR2: SQVTM, ANQGSEA. CDR3: CSVEAPVPATSGANVLTF. In nucleotides, the CDR3 is TGCAGCGTTGAAGCTCCGGTACCAGCCACCTCTGGGGCCAACGTCCTGACTTTC.

V is TRBV7-3 and J is TRBJ2-1; the D is unclear. CDR1 and CDR2 from the germline V gene are SGHTA and FQGTGA. This CDR3 is 11 amino acids long. V lost 4 bases, J lost 7 bases, and 5 bases lay in between. The CDR3 protein is CASSSNNEQFF. The CDR3 nucleotides read TGTGCCAGCAGCTCGAATAATGAGCAGTTCTTC.

The chain joins TRBV2 to TRBJ1-1, with a tentative D call TRBD1 (6 bases). V was shortened by 7 bases and J by 7 bases, with 10 bases between the two germline ends. There are 11 residues in the CDR3. Germline V gene lookup returns CDR1 SNHLY and CDR2 FYNNEI. The CDR3 reads CASNDRSEAFF. DNA for the CDR3: TGTGCCAGCAACGACAGGAGTGAAGCTTTCTTT.

The chain uses TRBV28 and TRBJ1-2; D is uncertain. V was clipped by 6 bases and J by 8 bases, with 13 bases between them. The CDR3 contains 12 residues. Germline CDR1 is MDHEN and CDR2 is SYDVKM. In DNA form, the CDR3 reads TGTGCCAGCAGCCTCATAGGGTGGGGCTACACCTTC. Translated: CASSLIGWGYTF.

This chain uses TRBV7-9 with TRBJ1-2, with D possibly TRBD1 on 5 matching bases. The CDR3 has 14 amino acids. V was cut by 6 bases and J by 3 bases, with 14 bases left in between. CDR1 is SEHNR, CDR2 FQNEAQ, per germline (reference sequence). The CDR3 DNA is TGTGCCAGCAGACCGTTTCAGGGAGACTATGGCTACACCTTC. It yields the protein CASRPFQGDYGYTF.

The chain has TRBV10-1 and TRBJ2-1; 9 bases fit TRBD2. Losses at the gene ends were 2 bases for V and 4 bases for J; bases not matched to a gene: 9. There are 17 residues in the CDR3. Germline values: CDR1 WNHNN, CDR2 SYGVQD (reference sequence). For the CDR3, the DNA is TGCGCCAGCAGTGAGAACCCGCTAGCGGGACCGTACAATGAGCAGTTCTTC. Its translation: CASSENPLAGPYNEQFF.

The chain recombines TRBV5-4 with TRBJ2-7; TRBD2 agrees at 16 bases. The V gene's germline CDR1 is SGHNT and CDR2 YYREEE (reference sequence). CDR3 size: 18 residues. Trimming removed 4 bases from V and 1 base from J; junction bases left unmatched: 8. The CDR3 region is CASSPGLAGGPSSYEQYF. Here the CDR3 DNA reads TGTGCCAGCAGCCCGGGACTAGCGGGAGGGCCAAGTTCCTACGAGCAGTACTTC.

The rearrangement uses TRBV29-1 and TRBJ2-3; 9 bases map to TRBD2. The CDR3 covers 15 residues. Germline loops: CDR1 SQVTM, CDR2 ANQGSEA. The junction had 9 bases not matched to a gene; V was cut back by 6 bases and J by 2 bases. In DNA form, the CDR3 reads TGCAGCGTCCCCCGACTAGCGGCTATCACAGATACGCAGTATTTT. It encodes CSVPRLAAITDTQYF.

The chain uses TRBV27 and TRBJ2-7; possibly TRBD1 for D (5 bases). The CDR3 has 15 amino acids. V gave up 4 bases and J gave up 4 bases, with 17 bases separating them. From germline, CDR1 is MNHEY and CDR2 SMNVEV (reference sequence). The CDR3: CASSSPDTGRYEQYF. The CDR3 DNA reads TGTGCCAGCAGTTCCCCGGACACGGGCCGGTACGAGCAGTACTTC.

The chain has TRBV5-1 and TRBJ1-1; 8 nucleotides line up with TRBD1. This CDR3 region has 14 residues. Trimming at V came to 5 bases and at J to 2 bases, leaving 5 bases not matched to a gene. Germline V lookup: CDR1 SGHRS, CDR2 YFSETQ. CDR3 bases: TGCGCCAGCAGAAAAGACAGGGGAAACACTGAAGCTTTCTTT. Its translation is CASRKDRGNTEAFF. The complete variable domain, with remaining parts taken from reference TRBV5-1 and TRBJ1-1, reads KAGVTQTPRYLIKTRGQQVTLSCSPISGHRSVSWYQQTPGQGLQFLFEYFSETQRNKGNFPGRFSGRQFSNSRSEMNVSTLELGDSALYLCASRKDRGNTEAFFGQGTRLTVV.

This chain joins TRBV5-1 and TRBJ1-1; D gene unclear. There are 13 residues in the CDR3. Germline lookup yields CDR1 SGHRS and CDR2 YFSETQ. V dropped 1 base and J dropped 2 bases, with 6 bases sitting between them. The CDR3 nucleotides read TGCGCCAGCAGCTTGAAGGGAAACACTGAAGCTTTCTTT. It specifies CASSLKGNTEAFF.

The chain has TRBV10-2 and TRBJ2-7; 14 nucleotides align to TRBD2. Trimming cost V 2 bases and J 8 bases; bases outside gene matches: 5. The CDR3 consists of 15 residues. From germline, CDR1 is WSHSY and CDR2 SAAADI. The CDR3 region has the DNA TGCGCCAGCAGTGAGGCAGGGACTAGCGGGAGCCAGCAGTACTTC. Protein: CASSEAGTSGSQQYF.

The chain combines TRBV29-1 with TRBJ2-1; no clear D gene. This CDR3 region has 14 residues. Germline CDR1 is SQVTM and CDR2 is ANQGSEA. V was pared by 3 bases and J by 8 bases, with 17 bases between. The CDR3 sequence is CSVDSQIRMDEQFF. CDR3 DNA sequence: TGCAGCGTTGATTCCCAGATTCGGATGGATGAGCAGTTCTTC.

The genes are TRBV9 and TRBJ1-3; 7 bases align to TRBD1. The CDR3 totals 16 residues. Germline loops: CDR1 SGDLS, CDR2 YYNGEE. V shed 4 bases, J shed 4 bases, and the junction held 11 bases outside the gene matches. CDR3 nucleotide sequence: TGTGCCAGCAGCACCCTGACAGGGCAAGGAGGAAACACCATATATTTT. Translation: CASSTLTGQGGNTIYF.

The V gene is TRBV6-1, the J gene TRBJ2-6; 7 bases are shared with TRBD1. The germline V gene has CDR1 MNHNS and CDR2 SASEGT. This CDR3 has 21 residues. V was clipped by 1 base and J by 0 bases; unmatched bases: 15. The CDR3 loop reads CASSEGPMTGNRASGANVLTF. The CDR3 DNA reads TGTGCCAGCAGTGAAGGCCCAATGACAGGGAATAGGGCCTCTGGGGCCAACGTCCTGACTTTC.

This clone was picked up a small number of times. V usage is TRBV19 and J usage is TRBJ1-5, with D tentatively TRBD1 (5 bases). Trimming shortened V by 5 bases and J by 0 bases, and 11 bases separated the two germline ends. The CDR3 has 15 amino acids. Germline V gene lookup returns CDR1 LNHDA and CDR2 SQIVND (reference sequence). CDR3 DNA: TGTGCCAGTAGTGAGGGACGGAATAGCAATCAGCCCCAGCATTTT. Amino acid sequence: CASSEGRNSNQPQHF. Full variable domain (remainder filled in from reference TRBV19 and TRBJ1-5): DGGITQSPKYLFRKEGQNVTLSCEQNLNHDAMYWYRQDPGQGLRLIYYSQIVNDFQKGDIAEGYSVSREKKESFPLTVTSAQKNPTAFYLCASSEGRNSNQPQHFGDGTRLSIL.